The 6 T cell receptor beta chains below all came from one sample that was sequenced in a study of T-cell memory formation after mild COVID-19. Using its own MiXCR run on the 5' RACE reads, TCRdb lists one record per CDR3 protein. The profile shows around 250,000 distinct CDR3 sequences, about a sixth of them singletons. Sequenced material: PBMCs or a T cell subset sorted from them (not recorded which). These receptors all come from a man aged 18 to 30 who had mild COVID-19 (a few samples of this study predate the infection). Cell type and time point are not known.

This chain uses TRBV5-6 with TRBJ1-1; D may be TRBD1 (6 bases). The CDR3 totals 14 residues. V shed 2 bases and J shed 1 base, with 9 bases lying between them. Germline CDR1 reads SGHDT; CDR2 reads YYEEEE. The CDR3 region has the DNA TGTGCCAGCAGCTTATCGGGGGCGAACACTGAAGCTTTCTTT. Its protein is CASSLSGANTEAFF. The whole variable domain, remainder taken from reference TRBV5-6 and TRBJ1-1, is DAGVTQSPTHLIKTRGQQVTLRCSPKSGHDTVSWYQQALGQGPQFIFQYYEEEERQRGNFPDRFSGHQFPNYSSELNVNALLLGDSALYLCASSLSGANTEAFFGQGTRLTVV.

In its sample, this clonotype was seen a few times. The V call is TRBV4-3, the J call TRBJ2-1; D is tentatively TRBD1 or TRBD2 (5 bases each). The CDR3 spans 14 residues. Germline V gene lookup returns CDR1 LGHNA and CDR2 YSLEER. With 4 bases removed from V and 9 bases from J, the gap between germline ends came to 16 bases. This chain's CDR3 is CASSPGRQDSEQFF. The CDR3 nucleotides are TGCGCCAGCAGCCCGGGACGGCAGGACTCTGAGCAGTTCTTC.

Only a few counts were recorded for this clonotype. This chain connects TRBV19 to TRBJ2-5; a weak D match, TRBD1 (5 bases). V lost 3 bases and J 4 bases, leaving 12 bases between the germline ends. The germline V gene has CDR1 LNHDA and CDR2 SQIVND (reference sequence). The CDR3 has 14 residues. This CDR3 is CASSMGSTGETQYF. As DNA, the CDR3 is TGTGCCAGTAGTATGGGGTCTACAGGAGAGACCCAGTACTTC.

The chain recombines TRBV12-3 or TRBV12-4 with TRBJ1-4, with 10 bases aligning to TRBD1. This CDR3 has 16 amino acids. The V segment lost 6 bases and the J segment 6 bases; nucleotides outside the gene matches: 10. The CDR3 nucleotides are TGTGCCAGCAGCCGAGGGTCAGGACAGGGGGATGAAAAACTGTTTTTT. It encodes CASSRGSGQGDEKLFF.

This clonotype was found many times. This chain joins TRBV3-1 and TRBJ2-5; no clear D gene. V dropped 1 base and J dropped 4 bases, with 7 bases sitting between them. The CDR3 covers 13 residues. Germline CDR1 is LGHDT and CDR2 is YNNKEL (reference sequence). The CDR3: CASSQGVGETQYF. CDR3 bases: TGTGCCAGCAGCCAAGGGGTTGGAGAGACCCAGTACTTC.

This clonotype was found a few times. The gene calls are TRBV7-9 and TRBJ2-3, with D hard to call. This CDR3 spans 14 amino acids. Deletions cut 7 bases from V and 3 bases from J, with 14 bases between. The germline V gene has CDR1 SEHNR and CDR2 FQNEAQ (reference sequence). CDR3 sequence (DNA): TGTGCCAGCACCCTGGTAGGGATGACAGATACGCAGTATTTT. The encoded protein is CASTLVGMTDTQYF.